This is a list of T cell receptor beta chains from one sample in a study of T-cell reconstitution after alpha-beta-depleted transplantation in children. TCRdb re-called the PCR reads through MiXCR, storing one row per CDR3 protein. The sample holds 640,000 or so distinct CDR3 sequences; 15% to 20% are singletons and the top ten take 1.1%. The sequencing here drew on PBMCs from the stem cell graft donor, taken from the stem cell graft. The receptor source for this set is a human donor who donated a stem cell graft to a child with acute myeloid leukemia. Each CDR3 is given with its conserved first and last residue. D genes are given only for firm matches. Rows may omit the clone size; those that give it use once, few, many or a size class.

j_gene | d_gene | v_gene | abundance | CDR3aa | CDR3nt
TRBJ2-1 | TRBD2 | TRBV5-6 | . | CASSFIGGISYNEQFF | TGTGCCAGCAGCTTTATCGGGGGGATTTCCTACAATGAGCAGTTCTTC
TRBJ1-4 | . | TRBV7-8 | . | CASSPTASNEKLFF | TGTGCCAGCAGCCCGACAGCCAGTAATGAAAAACTGTTTTTT
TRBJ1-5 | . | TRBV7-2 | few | CASSRKGNQPQHF | TGTGCCAGCAGCCGTAAGGGGAATCAGCCCCAGCATTTT
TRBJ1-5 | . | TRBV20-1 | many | CSAREGGGRTSSQPQHF | TGCAGTGCTAGAGAGGGCGGTGGCAGGACGTCCAGTCAGCCCCAGCATTTT
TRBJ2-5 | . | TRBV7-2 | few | CASSLAKETQYF | TGTGCCAGCAGCTTAGCGAAAGAGACCCAGTACTTC
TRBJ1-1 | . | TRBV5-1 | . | CASSLWGAQSTEAFF | TGCGCCAGCAGTTTGTGGGGGGCTCAGAGCACTGAAGCTTTCTTT
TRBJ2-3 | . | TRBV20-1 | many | CSARSRMTGLYTDTQYF | TGCAGTGCTAGGAGTCGGATGACGGGACTTTACACAGATACGCAGTATTTT
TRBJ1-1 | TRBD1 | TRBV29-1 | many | CSVGDRGGTEAFF | TGCAGCGTTGGTGACAGGGGGGGAACTGAAGCTTTCTTT
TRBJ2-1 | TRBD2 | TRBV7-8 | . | CASSLVIGTTNEQFF | TGTGCCAGCAGCTTAGTGATAGGGACTACCAATGAGCAGTTCTTC
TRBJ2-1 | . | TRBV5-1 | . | CASGRGWDEQFF | TGCGCCAGCGGCCGAGGGTGGGATGAGCAGTTCTTC